Reported below is one T cell receptor beta chain. The antigen it recognizes is unknown. No base quality information exists; no much larger clone differs at one position. Libraries came from the immunoSEQ multiplex PCR assay. The multiplex PCR relied on a mix of 60 forward primers for TCR Vbeta segments and 13 reverse primers for TCR Jbeta segments. The CDR3 region of rearranged TCR beta genes was amplified from genomic DNA with a multiplex PCR assay. The amplified TCR beta libraries were sequenced on the Illumina HiSeq System as 87-base-pair reads. Turning to the authors' computational methods: Across the roughly 700 repertoires, a later analysis counted some 80 million unique TCR beta chains, roughly 11 million of which were shared by at least two donors. A nearest-neighbor algorithm error-corrected the raw reads and collapsed the reads into unique sequences, merging closely related sequences to remove PCR and sequencing errors. Alignment of CDR3 sequences to IMGT reference sequences was used to assign V, D and J gene segments. For a sequence to be retained, at least a six-nucleotide match to both a V gene segment and a J gene segment was required. Rearrangements were called productive when the CDR3 lacked stop codons and stayed in frame with V and J; all others were non-productive. CDR3 was defined by IMGT convention, running from the second conserved V-encoded cysteine to the conserved J-encoded phenylalanine. In an earlier analysis of 550 to 650 of the donors, sequences lacking an unambiguous match to a single V gene segment were excluded. In an earlier analysis of more than 500 of the donors, a V segment was called functional when productive rearrangements were above 56.7%, and segregating when the standard deviation between donors exceeded 5%. A statistical classification framework was developed to diagnose cytomegalovirus status using the catalog of TCR beta chain sequences. In a later analysis, V and J genes were assigned by comparing TCR nucleotide sequences against IMGT/GENE-DB human TR gene sequences. In a later analysis, CDR3 sequences and most-parsimonious VDJ recombination scenarios were assigned using the TCRdist pipeline. In a later analysis, each TCR beta chain was defined by its CDR3 amino acid sequence together with its V-gene family, and reads without a unique V-gene family were excluded. In a later analysis, fewer than 650 highly shared, low-generation-probability nucleotide sequences were removed to address suspected cross-contamination and a sequencing artifact. For each public chain, a later analysis derived a clonal expansion index from normalized ranks of inferred template counts within each repertoire. Generation probabilities in a later analysis came from a VDJ recombination model fitted to out-of-frame rearrangements, and those results were checked against IGoR. In a later analysis, TCR-TCR, TCR-HLA and TCR-CMV co-occurrence was scored with hypergeometric tests, and a repertoire-size bias correction was applied to TCR pairs. To estimate false discovery rates, a later analysis permuted the HLA or CMV assignments 20 times. A later analysis grouped co-occurring TCRs with DBSCAN, adding TCRdist sequence similarity when clustering within HLA-allele-positive subsets. Co-occurrence clustering excluded repertoires with fewer than 30,000 or more than 120,000 public chains, plus five with anomalous nucleotide sharing. TCRdb took this table from immuneACCESS and kept in-frame rearrangements with V and J called. Such tables lack part of the clones; where checked against another copy, unresolved V genes explain under half of the gap, and the rest is unexplained. V and J calls and clone size follow that table, whereas D and trimming were derived from the DNA. The sample has 70,000 to 75,000 clones on record, approximately 75% of them singletons. The biggest ten clones account for 9.5% to 13% of the sample.

This entry belongs to a study of cytomegalovirus exposure and HLA in healthy donors (TCRdb year 2017). A note on the overall study: An earlier analysis of several hundred of the donors reported 250 to 300 Gb of sequence data and some 120 million unique TCR beta sequences from about 179 million T cells. An earlier analysis of some 500 of the donors used high-throughput TCR beta sequencing to judge whether each TCR beta V gene segment behaved as functional or pseudogenic. Donor age, sex, ethnicity and CMV serostatus were compiled alongside the repertoire data. In the later analysis, no new phenotypic data were used to find candidate immune exposures; instead, reliance was placed on TCR beta sequences and their occurrence across donors. HLA typing covered class I and class II loci at four-digit resolution. The T cell repertoires of under 750 subjects were profiled by immunosequencing and related to cytomegalovirus serostatus. The study aimed to test whether signatures of past pathogen exposure could be identified by cataloging public T cell receptors. Genome-wide SNP genotypes for about three fifths of the roughly 670 donors were used in a later genetic analysis, which treated that subset as a discovery cohort. Typing coverage differed by locus: A, B, C, DRB1 and DQB1 were typed in roughly 629-640 donors, DQA1 in approximately 520, DPA1 in approximately 610, and DPB1 in roughly 470. A later analysis re-analyzed previously published TCR beta repertoires from roughly 690 donors and added high-resolution HLA genotyping to study TCR occurrence patterns. Along with the approximately 600-subject first cohort, a separate validation cohort of over a hundred different subjects was used. Several DR-DQ haplotypes were treated as single units for association and clustering because of strong linkage in the cohort. An early release covering roughly 580 HLA-typed donors comprised around 300 gigabases of sequencing data and 85 million or so unique TCR sequences. All discovery cohort repertoires had been generated using a single sequencing platform. To predict cytomegalovirus infection status, the study combined high-throughput TCR immunosequencing, statistical association of individual TCRs with disease status, and machine learning. Among the approximately 400 genotyped donors, around 81% belonged to the genetic ancestry cluster associated with self-reported Caucasian donors. Across some 400 genotyped donors of the cohort, an average of roughly 200,000 unique TCR beta nucleotide sequences per donor were sequenced, and 15% to 20% of those sequences were non-productive. The paper's findings and limits, for the study overall: Approximately 16 rarely observed V segments, including chromosome 9 orphons, were excluded from the earlier analysis of almost 600 of the donors because counts were too low. CMV serostatus was the only immune exposure information available for the cohort. Correlated functional status among segregating V segments might be attributable to linkage disequilibrium, but an unknown experimental factor could not be ruled out. In a later analysis, the rate of TCR association differed among HLA loci, with DRB1 alleles having the most associated TCRs and HLA-C alleles having the fewest. Most TCR sequences were observed very rarely across donors, whereas some public TCRs were present in many individuals. In an earlier analysis of some 500 of the donors, most TCR beta V segments appeared in productive rearrangements about 87% or about 30% of the time, broadly matching IMGT annotations. Because some donors lacked HLA typing at each locus, the association tests relied only on the typed subset. A later analysis reported that several top co-occurrence clusters appeared linked to parvovirus B19, influenza, CMV and Epstein-Barr virus. Because the 87-base-pair reads could not distinguish some IMGT-functional V segments, including TRBV6-2 and TRBV6-3, those segments were excluded. According to a later genetic analysis, donors in an Asian-associated ancestry cluster had fewer N-insertions in productive TCRs than the roughly 670-donor mean. This cohort had only TCR beta chains sequenced, and the lack of alpha or paired-chain data limited which features could be detected. The presence/absence analyses assumed that sequencing depth was roughly uniform across donors, and that assumption may not be true. The authors suggested that the approach could potentially be extended to other disease states and immunological phenotypes. Strong co-occurrence of HLA alleles, especially DR and DQ, made assigning TCR associations to individual alleles difficult. A group of highly shared sequence variants was considered likely to be a technical artifact of the sequencing pipeline. V-gene and J-gene trimming of TCR beta chains was associated with a missense DCLRE1C variant in a later genetic analysis, and the association was replicated in an independent cohort. The study listed 164 TCR beta chains as associated with cytomegalovirus. At a false discovery rate of 0.05, a later analysis linked 15,000 to 20,000 TCR beta sequences to specific HLA alleles. The classifier was reported to diagnose cytomegalovirus status with high specificity and sensitivity in both the original cohort and the validation cohort. Compared with equally common non-associated chains, HLA-associated TCR beta chains in a later analysis were more clonally expanded and had lower generation probabilities. In a later analysis, most CMV-associated TCR beta chains were found to appear HLA-restricted, with HLA associations seemingly driven largely by CMV exposure. In vitro tests confirmed that a few of the cytomegalovirus-associated TCR beta chains recognize cytomegalovirus antigens. A further reported finding was that TCR beta sequences accurately predicted the HLA-A and HLA-B alleles for most subjects in the first cohort.

V is pared back by 3 bases and J by 6 bases, with 23 bases lying between the germline termini. From the cysteine up to the phenylalanine, the CDR3 has a length of 18 residues. Only the CDR3 region is kept as DNA, spanning 54 bases read in frame from base 1. From a lookup of the germline V gene, CDR1 and CDR2 are MGHDK and SYGVNS. The cohort consisted of 600 to 700 healthy bone marrow donors. All cohort members were sampled while nominally healthy, although unrecorded immune exposures were likely present. The donor tested CMV seropositive, placing the donor among the approximately 310 seropositive members of the cohort. A peripheral blood sample was collected from each donor, and TCR beta sequencing was performed on peripheral blood mononuclear cells. The Qiagen DNeasy Blood Extraction Kit was used to extract genomic DNA from the blood cell samples.

This clonotype originated in a middle-aged woman in good health and CMV-seropositive. Specimen: PBMCs. In this chain, TRBV25-1 is recombined with TRBJ2-2; 6 matching bases give a weak D call of TRBD1. The DNA is as follows: TGTGCCAGCAGTGATTCCTCAGGGGACCCCCACGGGCCCGGGGAGCTGTTTTTT. It translates to CASSDSSGDPHGPGELFF.